This T cell receptor (beta chain) was recorded in a study of cytomegalovirus exposure and HLA in healthy donors (dated by TCRdb to 2015 to 2018). Regarding the complete study: According to an earlier analysis of around 600 of the donors, some 170 million T cells yielded roughly 110 million unique TCR beta sequences and 250 to 350 Gb of sequence data. About 280 gigabases of sequencing data and some 85 million unique TCR sequences were included in an early release covering about 700 HLA-typed donors. Among the approximately 430 genotyped donors, roughly 80% belonged to the genetic ancestry cluster associated with self-reported Caucasian donors. The study aimed to test whether signatures of past pathogen exposure could be identified by cataloging public T cell receptors. The T cell repertoires of some 670 subjects were profiled by immunosequencing and related to cytomegalovirus serostatus. A separate validation cohort of over a hundred different subjects was used in addition to the roughly 720-subject first cohort. To predict cytomegalovirus infection status, the study combined high-throughput TCR immunosequencing, statistical association of individual TCRs with disease status, and machine learning. In a later analysis, previously published TCR beta repertoires from 666 donors were re-analyzed and high-resolution HLA genotyping was added so that TCR occurrence patterns could be studied. The later analysis used no new phenotypic data to find candidate immune exposures, relying instead on TCR beta sequences and their occurrence across donors. An earlier analysis of approximately 640 of the donors applied high-throughput TCR beta sequencing to assess whether each TCR beta V gene segment acted as functional or pseudogenic. Donor age, sex, ethnicity and CMV serostatus were compiled together with the repertoire data. In a later genetic analysis, genome-wide SNP genotypes for 398 of the 666 donors were used, and that subset was treated as a discovery cohort. All discovery cohort repertoires had been generated using a single sequencing platform. HLA typing covered class I and class II loci at four-digit resolution. The number of typed donors differed by locus: about 620-640 for A, B, C, DRB1 and DQB1; approximately 520 for DQA1; some 590 for DPA1; and 400 to 480 for DPB1. Roughly five DR-DQ haplotypes were handled as single units for association and clustering because linkage in the cohort was strong. On average, roughly 240,000 unique TCR beta nucleotide sequences were sequenced per donor among some 430 genotyped donors of the cohort, with around 19% of those sequences being non-productive.

Preparation of the library involved the immunoSEQ multiplex PCR assay. For the multiplex PCR, a mixture combining 60 forward primers for TCR Vbeta segments and 13 reverse primers for TCR Jbeta segments was used. Amplification of the CDR3 region of rearranged TCR beta genes was performed with a multiplex PCR assay on genomic DNA. The amplified TCR beta libraries were sequenced on the Illumina HiSeq System as 87-base-pair reads. Under the source paper's analysis protocol: In a later analysis, some 80 million unique TCR beta chains were counted across the approximately 670 repertoires, and approximately 9.9 million of these chains were shared by at least two donors. Raw reads were error-corrected and collapsed into unique sequences with a nearest-neighbor algorithm that merged closely related sequences to remove PCR and sequencing errors. V, D and J gene segments were assigned by aligning CDR3 sequences to IMGT reference sequences. Each retained sequence needed at least a six-nucleotide match to both a V gene segment and a J gene segment. Rearrangements were classified as productive when the CDR3 lacked stop codons and remained in frame with V and J, and all other rearrangements were classified as non-productive. Following IMGT convention, CDR3 was defined as the stretch from the second conserved V-encoded cysteine to the conserved J-encoded phenylalanine. The earlier analysis of about 640 of the donors excluded any sequence lacking an unambiguous match to a single V gene segment. In an earlier analysis of 500 to 750 of the donors, V segments were called functional above 56.7% productive rearrangements and were called segregating when the between-donor standard deviation exceeded 5%. A statistical classification framework was built to diagnose cytomegalovirus status from the catalog of TCR beta chain sequences. In a later analysis, V and J genes were assigned by comparing TCR nucleotide sequences against IMGT/GENE-DB human TR gene sequences. The TCRdist pipeline was used in a later analysis to assign CDR3 sequences and most-parsimonious VDJ recombination scenarios. A later analysis defined each TCR beta chain by its CDR3 amino acid sequence plus V-gene family, and excluded reads lacking a unique V-gene family. To address suspected cross-contamination and a sequencing artifact, a later analysis removed a few hundred highly shared, low-generation-probability nucleotide sequences. In a later analysis, a clonal expansion index for each public chain was calculated from normalized within-repertoire ranks of inferred template counts. In a later analysis, generation probabilities were computed using a VDJ recombination model fitted to out-of-frame rearrangements, and the results were checked against IGoR. Hypergeometric tests were used in a later analysis to score TCR-TCR, TCR-HLA and TCR-CMV co-occurrence, with a repertoire-size bias correction applied to the TCR pairs. To estimate false discovery rates, a later analysis permuted the HLA or CMV assignments 20 times. In a later analysis, co-occurring TCRs were grouped with DBSCAN, and TCRdist sequence similarity was added when clustering was performed within HLA-allele-positive subsets. Repertoires with fewer than 30,000 or more than 120,000 public chains were left out of co-occurrence clustering, as were about five repertoires with anomalous nucleotide sharing. Imported from immuneACCESS, the table was reduced by TCRdb to in-frame sequences with V and J called. These copies leave out some clones; in studies compared against another copy, an unresolved V gene accounts for under half, and the cause of the remainder is not known. V, J and clone size reflect that table, while D and trimming were determined from the DNA. Present in this sample are 75,000 to 95,000 clones, 69% of which were seen just once. 2.5% to 3% of the sample goes to the ten largest clones.

The CDR3 measures 11 amino acids from cysteine to phenylalanine. The only DNA kept is the CDR3, 33 bases in frame from the first base. V is clipped by 8 bases and J by 10 bases, and the sequence between their germline boundaries is 11 bases long. CDR1 and CDR2 were assigned from the germline V gene as LGHNA and YSLEER. This clone was seen a few times. The antigen it binds to is not known. No qualities accompany the bases; no much larger clone lies one base away. Study-level results and caveats: Compared with equally common non-associated chains, HLA-associated TCR beta chains in a later analysis were more clonally expanded and had lower generation probabilities. The classifier was reported to diagnose cytomegalovirus status with high specificity and sensitivity in both the original and validation cohorts. CMV serostatus was the only immune exposure information available for the cohort. Because some donors lacked HLA typing at each locus, the association tests relied only on the typed subset. According to a later analysis, TCR association rates differed among HLA loci, with DRB1 alleles showing the most associated TCRs and HLA-C alleles showing the fewest. A further reported finding was that TCR beta sequences accurately predicted the HLA-A and HLA-B alleles for most subjects in the first cohort. In this cohort, only TCR beta chains were sequenced, and detectable features were limited by the absence of alpha or paired-chain data. Across donors, most TCR sequences were observed very rarely, whereas some public TCRs were present in many individuals. In a later analysis, some 17,000 TCR beta sequences were associated with specific HLA alleles at a false discovery rate of 0.05. A few of the identified cytomegalovirus-associated TCR beta chains were confirmed in vitro to be specific for cytomegalovirus antigens. Most CMV-associated TCR beta chains appeared to be HLA-restricted in a later analysis, and the HLA associations seemed to be driven largely by CMV exposure. A total of 150 or so TCR beta chains were listed by the study as associated with cytomegalovirus. A cluster of highly shared sequence variants was judged likely to represent a technical artifact of the sequencing pipeline. An association between a missense DCLRE1C variant and V-gene and J-gene trimming of TCR beta chains was found in a later genetic analysis and replicated in an independent cohort. The authors suggested that the approach could potentially be extended to other disease states and immunological phenotypes. In a later genetic analysis, fewer N-insertions in productive TCRs were reported among donors in an Asian-associated ancestry cluster than the roughly 700-donor mean. The presence/absence analyses assumed that sequencing depth was roughly uniform across donors, and that assumption may not be true. When HLA alleles, especially DR and DQ, strongly co-occurred, attributing TCR associations to individual alleles was difficult. Broadly in line with IMGT annotations, most TCR beta V segments showed up in productive rearrangements about 87% or about 30% of the time in an earlier analysis of around 600 of the donors. Seventeen rarely observed V segments, including chromosome 9 orphons, were excluded from the earlier analysis of 550 to 700 of the donors because counts were too low. Some IMGT-functional V segments, including TRBV6-2 and TRBV6-3, could not be distinguished by the 87-base-pair reads and were therefore excluded. Several of the top co-occurrence clusters appeared to be linked to parvovirus B19, influenza, CMV and Epstein-Barr virus, according to a later analysis. Linkage disequilibrium might explain the correlated functional status among segregating V segments, but an unknown experimental factor could not be excluded.

The cohort consisted of 600 or so healthy bone marrow donors. All cohort members were sampled while nominally healthy, although unrecorded immune exposures were likely present. The donor was CMV seronegative and was included in the group of 352 seronegative cohort members. A peripheral blood sample was provided by each donor, and peripheral blood mononuclear cells were used for TCR beta sequencing. Genomic DNA was extracted from the blood cell samples with the Qiagen DNeasy Blood Extraction Kit. Sequencing was carried out using PBMCs. Recombination connected TRBV4-3 to TRBJ1-4; the D gene remains uncertain. The receptor was derived from a man in his fifties in good health and CMV-seronegative. The encoded CDR3 is CASGLAGKLFF. Read as DNA, the sequence is TGCGCCAGCGGTCTGGCAGGAAAACTGTTTTTT.